The 9 T cell receptor beta chains below were found in one sample sequenced in a study of blood T cells in healthy people across ages. Next came a second PCR, run for about 7 to 12 cycles, which used a sample-barcoded 5' primer along with a J-beta primer mix. TCRdb fed the 5' RACE reads into MiXCR, producing one record per CDR3 protein. The repertoire holds over 950,000 distinct CDR3 sequences, 35% to 45% seen once, with approximately 14% in the top ten. Sequencing input: blood. The source of these receptors is a man in his late teens or twenties in good health.

This clonotype was seen a handful of times. This chain links TRBV20-1 with TRBJ2-1; 9 nucleotides align to TRBD2. Per germline, CDR1 DFQATT and CDR2 SNEGSKA (reference sequence). The trim removed 3 bases at V and 6 bases at J, leaving 3 bases unmatched. The CDR3 has 13 amino acids. The CDR3 spells CSARSRGGNEQFF. As DNA, the CDR3 is TGCAGTGCTAGGTCGCGGGGGGGCAATGAGCAGTTCTTC.

This clonotype was seen a few times. The chain joins TRBV7-9 to TRBJ1-1; the D gene is possibly TRBD1 (6 bases). This CDR3 spans 14 amino acids. The germline CDR1 and CDR2 sequences are SEHNR and FQNEAQ (reference sequence). V was pared by 5 bases and J by 6 bases, with 16 bases between. CDR3: CASSPKSGVPEAFF. CDR3 bases: TGTGCCAGCAGCCCGAAGTCAGGGGTCCCTGAAGCTTTCTTT. Full variable domain (outside the CDR3, taken from reference TRBV7-9 and TRBJ1-1): DTGVSQNPRHKITKRGQNVTFRCDPISEHNRLYWYRQTLGQGPEFLTYFQNEAQLEKSRLLSDRFSAERPKGSFSTLEIQRTEQGDSAMYLCASSPKSGVPEAFFGQGTRLTVV.

The chain is built from TRBV4-3 and TRBJ1-6, with unresolved D. Trimming stripped 3 bases from V and 9 bases from J, with 15 bases between. Germline lookup yields CDR1 LGHNA and CDR2 YSLEER. CDR3 size: 15 residues. The CDR3: CASSHDQNPTSPLHF. The CDR3 coding sequence is TGCGCCAGCAGCCACGATCAAAACCCCACTTCACCCCTCCACTTT.

In its sample, this clonotype was seen a few times. The rearrangement links TRBV5-1 to TRBJ1-5, with no clear D. Trimming took off 0 bases at V and 0 bases at J, with 10 bases between the two ends. Germline V gene data show CDR1 as SGHRS and CDR2 as YFSETQ. CDR3 length equals 16 residues. The CDR3 sequence is CASSLVPAPSNQPQHF. Written as DNA, the CDR3 is TGCGCCAGCAGCTTGGTTCCAGCACCTAGCAATCAGCCCCAGCATTTT.

This clonotype has only a few counts. The chain links TRBV7-2 to TRBJ1-5; D is possibly TRBD1 (6 bases). V was clipped by 1 base and J by 2 bases, with 12 bases between them. Germline V lookup: CDR1 SGHTA, CDR2 FQGNSA. CDR3 size: 16 residues. CDR3 nucleotide sequence: TGTGCCAGCAGCTTAGGAGACAGGTTAGGCAATCAGCCCCAGCATTTT. It translates to CASSLGDRLGNQPQHF.

In this sample, this clonotype turned up a few times. The chain uses TRBV28 and TRBJ1-4; 10 bases line up with TRBD1. Germline values: CDR1 MDHEN, CDR2 SYDVKM. V was pared by 6 bases and J by 3 bases, with 7 bases of the junction left unmatched. This CDR3 has 16 residues. The CDR3 protein is CASSLRQGAANEKLFF. In DNA form, the CDR3 reads TGTGCCAGCAGCCTGCGACAGGGGGCGGCTAATGAAAAACTGTTTTTT.

The chain carries TRBV12-3 or TRBV12-4 and TRBJ2-3, with unresolved D. CDR3 length: 14 residues. V was shortened by 5 bases and J by 8 bases, with 17 bases between the two germline ends. The CDR3 coding sequence is TGTGCCAGCAGTCTCGCCGTGGCGGCAGGTACGCAGTATTTT. Translation: CASSLAVAAGTQYF.

As regards this clonotype: One end of the junction fails to match germline, which may point to a read error. This chain connects TRBV7-2 to TRBJ1-1; 8 nucleotides line up with TRBD1. CDR3 length: 14 amino acids. Per germline, CDR1 SGHTA and CDR2 FQGNSA. CDR3 coding DNA: TGTGCCGGCAGCCAGGGGGCTGAGAACACTGAAGCTTTCTTT. It encodes CAGSQGAENTEAFF.

This clonotype occurred a few times. The rearrangement uses TRBV2 and TRBJ1-2; 7 bases align to TRBD1. Germline V gene data show CDR1 as SNHLY and CDR2 as FYNNEI. The CDR3 extends over 12 amino acids. After removal of 9 bases from V and 3 bases from J, the junction contained 4 bases not matched to a gene. CDR3 DNA sequence: TGTGCCAGTCTCCAGGGGGACTATGGCTACACCTTC. Translated, it gives CASLQGDYGYTF.